This T cell receptor (beta chain) was retrieved from a study of CD8 T cells in Susac syndrome. The authors reverse transcribed roughly 0.5 to 1 ug RNA with random hexamers. MiXCR was run by TCRdb on the immunoSEQ multiplex PCR reads, yielding one entry per CDR3 protein. The data show 150,000 to 180,000 distinct CDR3 sequences, roughly 96% seen once. CD8+ and CD4+ T cells from blood underwent TCR beta sequencing, which was carried out in a high-throughput format. Germline assignment: CDR1 SGHRS and CDR2 YFSETQ. Losses at the gene ends were 2 bases for V and 9 bases for J; bases not matched to a gene: 7. The CDR3 length is 15 residues.

The sequence was collected from a human donor with multiple sclerosis. Sequencing was done on a sample of CD8+ T cells from PBMCs. The gene calls are TRBV5-1 and TRBJ2-1; TRBD2 aligns across 11 bases. The CDR3 DNA reads TGCGCCAGCAGCTTTAGCGGGGGGGCCCCCCCTGAGCAGTTCTTC. It is translated as CASSFSGGAPPEQFF.